This T cell receptor (beta chain) was profiled in a study of cytomegalovirus exposure and HLA in healthy donors. Findings of the study overall: There were some public TCRs occurring in many donors, but most TCR sequences were rare.

The germline CDR1 and CDR2 sequences are SGHAT and FQNNGV. V was trimmed by 0 bases and J by 6 bases, leaving 14 bases between them. The CDR3 extends over 16 amino acids. A word on this clone: The antigen remains unidentified.

PCR was performed using 60 Vbeta and 13 Jbeta primers. Repertoires were generated with immunoSEQ multiplex PCR, while TCRdb's copy carries only in-frame clones and drops some. The data hold about 250,000 clones, with around 65% observed a single time. V and J are TRBV11-2 and TRBJ2-2; a weak D match, TRBD2 (5 bases). The TCR originated in a female donor in good health and CMV-seronegative. The material sequenced was PBMCs. CDR3 DNA sequence: TGTGCCAGCAGCTTAGATCGGGGAAACGGGGCCGGGGAGCTGTTTTTT. This sequence encodes CASSLDRGNGAGELFF.